These T cell receptor beta chains were read from a single sample in a study of brain T cells in children with intractable seizures. Repertoires were generated with immunoSEQ multiplex PCR, while TCRdb's copy carries only in-frame clones and drops some. The data show about 80,000 clones, around 91% seen once. The input for sequencing was peripheral blood, taken at surgery. These receptors originate from a girl aged 2-10 years with Rasmussen encephalitis and intractable seizures. The CDR3 runs from the conserved cysteine through the conserved F or W. D genes are given only for firm matches. Size values are once, few and many counts, or a class for expanded clones, and some rows have none.

V,J,D,size,CDR3,DNA
TRBV10-1,TRBJ1-5,-,few,CANQARCNQPQHF,TGCGCCAACCAGGCCAGATGCAATCAGCCCCAGCATTTT
TRBV30,TRBJ1-3,-,-,CAWSVGGKGNTIYF,TGTGCCTGGAGTGTCGGGGGGAAAGGAAACACCATATATTTT
TRBV7-3,TRBJ2-5,TRBD2,-,CASSFIAGETQYF,TGTGCCAGCAGCTTTATAGCGGGTGAGACCCAGTACTTC
TRBV15,TRBJ2-7,-,-,CATSRDLGPLAYEQYF,TGTGCCACCAGCAGAGATCTAGGGCCCCTCGCCTACGAGCAGTACTTC
TRBV2,TRBJ2-2,-,-,CASRILNTGELFF,TGTGCCAGCAGGATCTTAAACACCGGGGAGCTGTTTTTT
TRBV6-4,TRBJ2-1,-,-,CASSDPHVVCYEQFF,TGTGCCAGCAGTGACCCCCACGTAGTTTGCTATGAGCAGTTCTTC
TRBV5-6,TRBJ2-2,TRBD1,once,CASSLRDRGRTGELFF,TGTGCCAGCAGCTTGAGGGACAGGGGGCGGACCGGGGAGCTGTTTTTT
TRBV9,TRBJ2-2,TRBD2,-,CASSEGLAGPGTGELFF,TGTGCCAGCAGCGAGGGACTAGCGGGGCCGGGCACCGGGGAGCTGTTTTTT
TRBV4-1,TRBJ2-3,-,-,CASSQVERSTDTQYF,TGCGCCAGCAGCCAAGTCGAGCGGAGCACAGATACGCAGTATTTT
TRBV2,TRBJ1-2,TRBD1,-,CASSRPGDRGDYGYTF,TGTGCCAGCAGTCGACCGGGGGACAGGGGGGACTATGGCTACACCTTC
TRBV4-1,TRBJ2-2,-,-,CASSQDAGANTGELFF,TGCGCCAGCAGCCAAGATGCAGGGGCGAACACCGGGGAGCTGTTTTTT
TRBV4-1,TRBJ2-7,-,few,CASSQETSWSYEQYF,TGCGCCAGCAGCCAAGAAACATCTTGGTCCTACGAGCAGTACTTC
TRBV3-1/TRBV3-2,TRBJ2-6,-,-,CASSQVRSGANVLTF,TGTGCCAGCAGCCAAGTCCGCTCTGGGGCCAACGTCCTGACTTTC
TRBV27,TRBJ2-3,-,-,CASSLVSGVPDTQYF,TGTGCCAGCAGTTTGGTGTCAGGGGTTCCAGATACGCAGTATTTT
TRBV5-6,TRBJ2-3,-,-,CASSLWVDFTDTQYF,TGTGCCAGCAGCTTGTGGGTAGACTTCACAGATACGCAGTATTTT
TRBV28,TRBJ1-2,-,-,CASSLGTFNYGYTF,TGTGCCAGCAGCCTCGGGACTTTTAACTATGGCTACACCTTC
TRBV11-2,TRBJ1-5,-,-,CASSLDRDSNQPQHF,TGTGCCAGCAGCTTAGACCGGGACAGCAATCAGCCCCAGCATTTT
TRBV11-3,TRBJ1-1,-,-,CASSLPPPGAFQNTEAFF,TGTGCCAGCAGCTTACCCCCTCCGGGAGCCTTCCAGAACACTGAAGCTTTCTTT
TRBV3-1/TRBV3-2,TRBJ1-1,-,-,CASSQKQNTEAFF,TGTGCCAGCAGCCAAAAACAGAACACTGAAGCTTTCTTT
TRBV28,TRBJ2-1,TRBD1,-,CASSPYWVTGGRNEQFF,TGTGCCAGCAGTCCCTACTGGGTGACAGGGGGGAGAAATGAGCAGTTCTTC
TRBV9,TRBJ2-2,TRBD2,-,CASSSRTSGNTGELFF,TGTGCCAGCAGCTCACGGACTAGCGGGAACACCGGGGAGCTGTTTTTT
TRBV24-1,TRBJ2-7,-,-,CATSATDGTYEQYF,TGTGCCACCAGTGCTACGGACGGGACCTACGAGCAGTACTTC
TRBV7-9,TRBJ2-5,TRBD2,-,CASSARTSWGQETQYF,TGTGCCAGCAGCGCACGGACTAGCTGGGGGCAAGAGACCCAGTACTTC